The rows below give T cell receptor beta chains drawn from one sample of a study of CXCR3-negative and CXCR3-positive naive CD8 T cells. TCRdb re-called the 5' RACE reads; one entry per CDR3 protein, DNA not given. Its listing shows 150,000 or so distinct CDR3 sequences. The sample was naive CXCR3+ CD8+ T cells from blood. Source of these receptors: a human donor in good health. Some clones in this sample may be carry-over from other donors' samples. The CDR3 runs from the conserved cysteine through the conserved F or W. Fields, in order: J gene, V gene, CDR3 protein.

J: TRBJ2-5; V: TRBV28; CDR3: CASSLFFQETQYF
J: TRBJ2-3; V: TRBV7-9; CDR3: CASSYGGFSTDTQYF
J: TRBJ1-2; V: TRBV13; CDR3: CASSFTPDRDYGYTF
J: TRBJ2-1; V: TRBV7-7; CDR3: CASSFSGLGGEQFF
J: TRBJ2-3; V: TRBV7-8; CDR3: CASSLGIAGDTDTQYF
J: TRBJ2-7; V: TRBV9; CDR3: CASSEAGRQEQYF
J: TRBJ1-1; V: TRBV19; CDR3: CASRYAGAVNTEAFF
J: TRBJ2-2; V: TRBV7-9; CDR3: CASSPGNTGELFF
J: TRBJ1-5; V: TRBV25-1; CDR3: CASSDHGGQPQHF
J: TRBJ1-2; V: TRBV9; CDR3: CASSVVGPRGYGYTF
J: TRBJ2-7; V: TRBV11-2; CDR3: CASSSPRTSVNSYEQYF
J: TRBJ2-7; V: TRBV27; CDR3: CASSLGLAGGPGTYEQYF
J: TRBJ2-7; V: TRBV3-1; CDR3: CASSQGSAYEQYF
J: TRBJ2-3; V: TRBV6-2/TRBV6-3; CDR3: CASSQWGGTDTQYF
J: TRBJ2-7; V: TRBV3-1; CDR3: CASSQPLNRDEQYF